This entry lists 14 T cell receptor beta chains sequenced from one sample in a study of shared clonotypes between healthy human individuals. The data were produced by immunoSEQ multiplex PCR, yet TCRdb's version contains in-frame clones alone and is incomplete. The repertoire holds some 360,000 clones, with around 79% as singletons. Material for sequencing was memory CD4+ T cells sorted from blood. Sample subset: CD45RA-negative fraction. The receptors stem from a man younger than 45 in good health.

This clone showed up many times. Other DNA sequences in this sample translate to the same CDR3. DNA of the CDR3: TGTGCCAGCAGCGTAGGGTACAATGAGCAGTTCTTC. Its protein is CASSVGYNEQFF. The chain recombines TRBV9 with TRBJ2-1; no clear D gene. Germline lookup yields CDR1 SGDLS and CDR2 YYNGEE. The CDR3 loop spans 12 amino acids. Trimming cost V 0 bases and J 4 bases, with 2 bases left between them.

The chain joins TRBV5-7 to TRBJ1-3; D unresolved. TRBV5-7 is an ORF, and what it does is uncertain. With 5 bases removed from V and 1 base from J, the gap between germline ends came to 16 bases. The CDR3 is 16 residues long. The CDR3 region has the DNA TGTGCCAGCAGGGTGATAGAAAGGGCTTCTGGAAACACCATATATTTT. It specifies CASRVIERASGNTIYF.

This chain's CDR3 is CASSWARSNEKLFF. DNA for the CDR3: TGTGCCAGCAGCTGGGCCAGATCCAATGAAAAACTGTTTTTT. This rearrangement joins TRBV5-6 to TRBJ1-4; D is unresolved. V was clipped by 3 bases and J by 5 bases, with 11 bases between them. Germline V CDR1 and CDR2: SGHDT, YYEEEE. CDR3 size: 14 residues.

The rearrangement links TRBV5-1 to TRBJ1-4; 10 bases map to TRBD1. V lost 3 bases to trimming and J lost 8 bases; unmatched junction nucleotides: 13. CDR1 is SGHRS, CDR2 YFSETQ, per germline. The CDR3 consists of 17 residues. This CDR3 is CASSSNPIDRGQEKLFF. CDR3 DNA: TGCGCCAGCAGCTCGAACCCGATTGACAGGGGGCAAGAAAAACTGTTTTTT.

This chain joins TRBV7-2 and TRBJ1-5, with D maybe TRBD1 (5 bases). The germline CDR1 and CDR2 sequences are SGHTA and FQGNSA. V was pared by 1 base and J by 6 bases, with 7 bases between. The CDR3 consists of 13 residues. The CDR3, as DNA: TGTGCCAGCAGCTTAGAAGGGGTTCAGCCCCAGCATTTT. Translation: CASSLEGVQPQHF.

This chain uses TRBV29-1 with TRBJ2-1; possible D gene TRBD1, 5 bases. Looked up from germline, CDR1 is SQVTM and CDR2 is ANQGSEA. The germline V and J ends were trimmed by 2 bases and 8 bases, with 19 bases remaining between them. The CDR3 length is 15 residues. The CDR3 DNA reads TGCAGCGTTGAAACGGAGCCAGGGTTTGAGTATGAGCAGTTCTTC. Translating gives CSVETEPGFEYEQFF.

This clone was observed a few times. The chain carries TRBV5-6 and TRBJ1-2; no clear D. Trimming removed 2 bases at V and 6 bases at J, with 5 bases between. The CDR3 contains 11 residues. Germline CDR1 reads SGHDT; CDR2 reads YYEEEE. In nucleotides, the CDR3 is TGTGCCAGCAGCTTCAACGATGGCTACACCTTC. Amino acids: CASSFNDGYTF.

The V call is TRBV7-8, the J call TRBJ1-5; maybe TRBD1 (5 bases). V gave up 4 bases and J gave up 4 bases, with 11 bases separating them. Germline V gene sequence: CDR1 SGHVS, CDR2 FQNEAQ. The length of the CDR3 is 14 residues. In DNA form, the CDR3 reads TGTGCCAGCAGCTCGACAGCCTTGAATCAGCCCCAGCATTTT. It encodes CASSSTALNQPQHF.

The rearrangement links TRBV18 to TRBJ2-2; no firm D call. Germline loops: CDR1 KGHSH, CDR2 LQKENI. V was pared by 3 bases and J by 0 bases, with 11 bases between. This CDR3 has 16 amino acids. CDR3 region: CASSPLSISNTGELFF. CDR3 DNA: TGTGCCAGCTCACCCCTTAGCATTTCGAACACCGGGGAGCTGTTTTTT.

The V gene is TRBV7-6, the J gene TRBJ1-1; TRBD1 agrees at 7 bases. The V gene end was trimmed by 6 bases and the J gene end by 1 base; junction bases not matched to a gene: 8. CDR1 is SGHVS and CDR2 is FNYEAQ in the germline V gene. The CDR3 spans 15 residues. As DNA, the CDR3 is TGTGCCAGCAGTTATGGGACAGTAAAGAACACTGAAGCTTTCTTT. Translating it yields CASSYGTVKNTEAFF.

This chain uses TRBV5-8 with TRBJ2-1; 8 positions agree with TRBD2. Per the germline V gene, CDR1 is SGHTS and CDR2 is YDEGEE. V lost 2 bases and J lost 3; bases outside the gene matches: 4. This CDR3 is 15 amino acids long. The CDR3 DNA reads as TGTGCCAGCAGCTTCGGGGGGGGAAACTACAATGAGCAGTTCTTC. Protein sequence: CASSFGGGNYNEQFF.

This clone came up a few times. The sample holds other DNA sequences that translate to the same CDR3. The chain employs TRBV29-1 and TRBJ2-5, with TRBD1 matching over 9 bases. Losses at the gene ends were 0 bases for V and 5 bases for J; bases not matched to a gene: 7. The germline V gene encodes CDR1 SQVTM and CDR2 ANQGSEA. CDR3 length: 15 residues. DNA of the CDR3: TGCAGCGTTGAAGAGGACAGGGGACGCTCCGAGACCCAGTACTTC. As protein: CSVEEDRGRSETQYF.

The chain uses TRBV6-5 and TRBJ2-7; 8 bases match TRBD1. With V trimmed by 5 bases and J by 3 bases, 3 bases remained unmatched. This CDR3 spans 13 amino acids. Germline CDR1 and CDR2: MNHEY and SVGAGI. The CDR3 DNA sequence: TGTGCCAGCAGTATAGGGACAGGCTACGAGCAGTACTTC. This codes for CASSIGTGYEQYF.

This clone was found a few times. The chain joins TRBV5-1 to TRBJ2-2; D unclear. The CDR3 runs 16 residues. Trimming shortened V by 0 bases and J by 2 bases, and 11 bases separated the two germline ends. CDR1 is SGHRS and CDR2 is YFSETQ in the germline V gene. The CDR3 loop reads CASSLDPIPNTGELFF. The CDR3 DNA reads as TGCGCCAGCAGCTTGGACCCAATACCCAACACCGGGGAGCTGTTTTTT.